One and the same sample provided the 26 T cell receptor beta chains below, sequenced in a study of T cell repertoires in cytomegalovirus infection. TCRdb itself ran the reads through MiXCR, one entry per CDR3 protein. The sample contains roughly 280,000 distinct CDR3 sequences, approximately 10% of which appear only once. Sequencing was done on a sample of PBMCs. These receptor sequences come from a human donor in good health (CMV status not recorded). Some clones in this sample may be carry-over from other donors' samples.

The rearrangement uses TRBV7-2 and TRBJ2-2; 8 positions agree with TRBD1. The CDR3 contains 16 residues. Germline trimming cut 1 base from V and 6 bases from J; bases unmatched to any gene: 7. Germline V gene sequence: CDR1 SGHTA, CDR2 FQGNSA. Written as DNA, the CDR3 is TGTGCCAGCAGCTTAGGCGGACAGGGCGGGGCCGGGGAGCTGTTTTTT. This translates into CASSLGGQGGAGELFF.

Ten or more counts support this clonotype. The chain employs TRBV7-2 and TRBJ2-3, with 10 positions matching TRBD2. Germline trimming cut 4 bases from V and 0 bases from J; bases unmatched to any gene: 4. The CDR3 is 16 amino acids. CDR1 is SGHTA, CDR2 FQGNSA, per germline. This chain's CDR3 is CASSYRTSGSTDTQYF. The CDR3 DNA sequence: TGTGCCAGCAGCTACCGGACTAGCGGTAGCACAGATACGCAGTATTTT. Complete variable domain (other parts from reference TRBV7-2 and TRBJ2-3): GAGVSQSPSNKVTEKGKDVELRCDPISGHTALYWYRQSLGQGLEFLIYFQGNSAPDKSGLPSDRFSAERTGGSVSTLTIQRTQQEDSAVYLCASSYRTSGSTDTQYFGPGTRLTVL.

This clonotype was recorded many times. The chain employs TRBV7-2 and TRBJ2-1; 13 bases line up with TRBD2. The ends lost 1 base at V and 4 bases at J; junction bases unmatched: 4. This CDR3 spans 17 amino acids. The germline V gene has CDR1 SGHTA and CDR2 FQGNSA. The CDR3 region is CASSLVGTSGKYNEQFF. The DNA of the CDR3 is TGTGCCAGCAGCTTAGTCGGGACTAGCGGGAAGTACAATGAGCAGTTCTTC.

V usage is TRBV7-9 and J usage is TRBJ1-3; 7 nucleotides match TRBD1. Trimming at V came to 2 bases and at J to 4 bases, leaving 14 bases not matched to a gene. Germline V gene data show CDR1 as SEHNR and CDR2 as FQNEAQ (reference sequence). The CDR3 has 18 amino acids. The CDR3 is CASSLSPGTAFAGNTIYF. The CDR3 nucleotides read TGTGCCAGCAGCTTATCTCCTGGGACAGCCTTTGCAGGAAACACCATATATTTT.

This clonotype was observed many times. The rearrangement joins TRBV7-8 to TRBJ2-7; the D is unclear. The CDR3 length is 11 residues. CDR1 SGHVS and CDR2 FQNEAQ come from the germline V gene. Trimming left V 0 bases short and J 10 bases short, with 7 bases between. CDR3 DNA sequence: TGTGCCAGCAGCTTAGCTCGAGTTCAGTACTTC. It specifies CASSLARVQYF.

Ten or more counts support this clonotype. The chain links TRBV7-2 to TRBJ2-1, with D perhaps matching TRBD2 (7 bases). Trimming shortened V by 1 base and J by 7 bases, and 17 bases separated the two germline ends. Germline V gene lookup returns CDR1 SGHTA and CDR2 FQGNSA. The CDR3 is 16 amino acids. CDR3 in DNA: TGTGCCAGCAGCTTAGTAGGGGGGGGCGCCGGGAATGAGCAGTTCTTC. As protein: CASSLVGGGAGNEQFF.

In this sample, this clonotype turned up many times. The chain links TRBV7-9 to TRBJ2-1; no clear D gene. Germline CDR1 is SEHNR and CDR2 is FQNEAQ (reference sequence). V was shortened by 1 base and J by 6 bases, with 10 bases between the two germline ends. CDR3 length: 14 amino acids. The CDR3 protein is CASSLGVVRNEQFF. In DNA, the CDR3 is TGTGCCAGCAGCTTAGGGGTTGTTCGCAATGAGCAGTTCTTC.

This clonotype was detected only a few times. The chain links TRBV28 to TRBJ2-7; maybe TRBD1 (6 bases). Per germline, CDR1 MDHEN and CDR2 SYDVKM. V lost 6 bases and J lost 1, with 16 bases in between. CDR3 length equals 15 residues. CDR3 in DNA: TGTGCCAGCAGCTTACAGGGTGGAGGTTCCTACGAGCAGTACTTC. This translates into CASSLQGGGSYEQYF.

The table lists this clonotype with many counts. The rearrangement links TRBV7-6 to TRBJ1-5, with D unresolved. V was clipped by 5 bases and J by 0 bases, with 8 bases between them. CDR1 is SGHVS, CDR2 FNYEAQ, per germline. This CDR3 comprises 14 residues. The CDR3 here is CASSASSSNQPQHF. As DNA, the CDR3 is TGTGCCAGCAGCGCTTCGAGTAGCAATCAGCCCCAGCATTTT. Combining the CDR3 with reference TRBV7-6 and TRBJ1-5 gives the whole variable domain GAGVSQSPRYKVTKRGQDVALRCDPISGHVSLYWYRQALGQGPEFLTYFNYEAQQDKSGLPNDRFSAERPEGSISTLTIQRTEQRDSAMYRCASSASSSNQPQHFGDGTRLSIL.

The chain has TRBV19 and TRBJ1-2; D unresolved. Trimming stripped 3 bases from V and 4 bases from J, with 9 bases between. CDR3 length: 13 residues. The germline V gene encodes CDR1 LNHDA and CDR2 SQIVND (reference sequence). CDR3 nucleotide sequence: TGTGCCAGTAGTATTCCGGGCACCTATGGCTACACCTTC. Amino acids: CASSIPGTYGYTF. The complete variable domain, with remaining parts taken from reference TRBV19 and TRBJ1-2, reads DGGITQSPKYLFRKEGQNVTLSCEQNLNHDAMYWYRQDPGQGLRLIYYSQIVNDFQKGDIAEGYSVSREKKESFPLTVTSAQKNPTAFYLCASSIPGTYGYTFGSGTRLTVV.

This clonotype appeared many times. The CDR3 DNA reads TGTGCCAGCAGCCGAACGGGACAGGGGCTCTACGAGCAGTACTTC. Protein product: CASSRTGQGLYEQYF. The V and J genes are TRBV7-2 and TRBJ2-7, with 10 bases lining up with TRBD1. The CDR3 consists of 15 residues. Germline assignment: CDR1 SGHTA and CDR2 FQGNSA. V dropped 5 bases and J dropped 3; count of bases not matched to a gene: 7.

The gene calls are TRBV15 and TRBJ2-2; D not certain. The CDR3 spans 18 residues. Germline assignment: CDR1 LNHNV and CDR2 YYDKDF (reference sequence). V dropped 0 bases and J dropped 0 bases, with 14 bases sitting between them. CDR3 protein: CATSRDRPGIANTGELFF. The CDR3 nucleotides are TGTGCCACCAGCAGAGATCGGCCCGGAATAGCGAACACCGGGGAGCTGTTTTTT.

This clonotype was detected many times. This chain uses TRBV12-3 or TRBV12-4 with TRBJ1-1, with D possibly being TRBD1 (6 bases). The CDR3 sequence is 13 residues long. V lost 2 bases and J lost 3, with 7 bases in between. CDR3 coding DNA: TGTGCCAGCAGTTTAAGGGGGGACACTGAAGCTTTCTTT. Translation gives CASSLRGDTEAFF.

This clonotype has at least ten counts. This sequence joins TRBV12-3 or TRBV12-4 and TRBJ1-3; TRBD1 aligns across 7 bases. The CDR3 is 16 residues long. Trimming at V came to 5 bases and at J to 0 bases, leaving 7 bases not matched to a gene. CDR3 DNA sequence: TGTGCCAGCAGTCTCGAGACAGGGAACTCTGGAAACACCATATATTTT. Encoded protein: CASSLETGNSGNTIYF.

This clonotype was detected a few times. The chain has TRBV7-8 and TRBJ2-5; D might be TRBD1 or TRBD2, each matching 5 bases. V was shortened by 3 bases and J by 3 bases, with 14 bases between the two germline ends. CDR1 is SGHVS and CDR2 is FQNEAQ in the germline V gene. The CDR3 is made up of 15 amino acids. CDR3 residues: CASSFRDGPKETQYF. In DNA form, the CDR3 reads TGTGCCAGCAGCTTTAGGGACGGGCCAAAAGAGACCCAGTACTTC.

This chain uses TRBV4-1 with TRBJ1-1; no definite D call. The CDR3 has 14 amino acids. V was cut by 0 bases and J by 0 bases, with 5 bases left in between. Per germline, CDR1 MGHRA and CDR2 YSYEKL. The CDR3 DNA sequence: TGCGCCAGCAGCCAAGACAGCCTGAACACTGAAGCTTTCTTT. It translates to CASSQDSLNTEAFF.

This clonotype was counted many times. The CDR3 spells CASSLVSIGLANEQFF. The CDR3 DNA sequence: TGTGCCAGCAGCTTAGTCTCTATTGGACTAGCCAATGAGCAGTTCTTC. This chain connects TRBV7-2 to TRBJ2-1; 8 bases are a match to TRBD2. Germline CDR1 SGHTA, CDR2 FQGNSA. V shed 1 base and J 6 bases; nucleotides not matched to a gene: 8. The length of the CDR3 is 16 residues.

This clonotype came up many times. V and J are TRBV19 and TRBJ1-1; 8 bases align to TRBD1. Germline values: CDR1 LNHDA, CDR2 SQIVND (reference sequence). V lost 3 bases, J lost 3 bases, and 3 bases stayed unmatched. CDR3 length: 14 residues. The chain's CDR3 is CASSIGQGYTEAFF. CDR3 nucleotides: TGTGCCAGTAGTATCGGACAGGGCTACACTGAAGCTTTCTTT.

This clonotype has more than one count but fewer than ten. The chain has TRBV6-2 or TRBV6-3 and TRBJ1-5, with 7 bases lining up with TRBD1. With V trimmed by 7 bases and J by 1 base, 7 bases remained unmatched. This CDR3 is 15 amino acids long. Germline values: CDR1 MNHEY, CDR2 SVGEGT. The CDR3 loop is CASTRQGMSNQPQHF. The CDR3 DNA follows: TGTGCCAGCACCCGACAGGGAATGAGCAATCAGCCCCAGCATTTT.

This clonotype was picked up many times. The chain has TRBV7-2 and TRBJ2-2; D call uncertain. The CDR3 is 13 amino acids. Between the trimmed V and J ends, which lost 5 bases and 1 base, there was a span of 5 bases. The germline gives CDR1 SGHTA, CDR2 FQGNSA. The CDR3 reads CASSRVNTGELFF. CDR3 DNA sequence: TGTGCCAGCAGCCGAGTGAACACCGGGGAGCTGTTTTTT.

There are a few counts of this clonotype. The gene calls are TRBV5-4 and TRBJ2-1, with 7 bases identical to TRBD2. V was pared by 2 bases and J by 2 bases, with 4 bases of the junction left unmatched. This CDR3 has 15 residues. Germline V lookup: CDR1 SGHNT, CDR2 YYREEE (reference sequence). For the CDR3, the DNA is TGTGCCAGCAGCTTTCCTAGCGGCCCCTACAATGAGCAGTTCTTC. Encoded protein: CASSFPSGPYNEQFF.

This clonotype came up many times. The chain employs TRBV6-2 or TRBV6-3 and TRBJ1-6; 12 nucleotides match TRBD1. CDR1 MNHEY and CDR2 SVGEGT come from the germline V gene. V lost 2 bases and J lost 9; bases outside the gene matches: 8. The CDR3 is made up of 17 amino acids. The CDR3 region is CASSYPGQGAPGSPLHF. The CDR3 nucleotides are TGTGCCAGCAGTTACCCGGGACAGGGGGCGCCAGGTTCACCCCTCCACTTT.

The chain joins TRBV7-2 to TRBJ1-1; perhaps TRBD1 as D (6 bases). The CDR3 is made up of 13 amino acids. Germline lookup yields CDR1 SGHTA and CDR2 FQGNSA. V was pared by 8 bases and J by 7 bases, with 17 bases between. CDR3 coding DNA: TGTGCCAGCTTTAGTGTCATAGGGGGTGAAGCTTTCTTT. This translates into CASFSVIGGEAFF.

Worth noting for this clonotype: With a much larger clone just one base away, this may be a read error. The rearrangement joins TRBV12-3 or TRBV12-4 to TRBJ1-1; 7 bases align to TRBD1. CDR3 size: 14 residues. CDR3 residues: CAGSRSTGDTEAFF. The CDR3 region has the DNA TGTGCCGGCAGTCGATCCACAGGGGACACTGAAGCTTTCTTT.

In its sample, this clonotype was seen many times. The chain is built from TRBV7-8 and TRBJ1-6; D is uncertain. The CDR3 extends over 15 amino acids. Trimming took off 0 bases at V and 9 bases at J, with 12 bases between the two ends. Germline CDR1 SGHVS, CDR2 FQNEAQ. This CDR3 reads CASSLAQRVGSPLHF. DNA for the CDR3: TGTGCCAGCAGCTTAGCGCAGAGGGTGGGTTCACCCCTCCACTTT.

This clonotype was counted ten times or more. The chain recombines TRBV7-2 with TRBJ1-1; possibly TRBD1 for D (6 bases). Trimming took off 2 bases at V and 1 base at J, with 17 bases between the two ends. The length of the CDR3 is 17 residues. CDR1 is SGHTA, CDR2 FQGNSA, per germline. The CDR3, as DNA: TGTGCCAGCAGCTTAAGGGCCGTGACAGGAACGAACACTGAAGCTTTCTTT. It specifies CASSLRAVTGTNTEAFF. Filled out from reference TRBV7-2 and TRBJ1-1, the complete variable domain reads GAGVSQSPSNKVTEKGKDVELRCDPISGHTALYWYRQSLGQGLEFLIYFQGNSAPDKSGLPSDRFSAERTGGSVSTLTIQRTQQEDSAVYLCASSLRAVTGTNTEAFFGQGTRLTVV.